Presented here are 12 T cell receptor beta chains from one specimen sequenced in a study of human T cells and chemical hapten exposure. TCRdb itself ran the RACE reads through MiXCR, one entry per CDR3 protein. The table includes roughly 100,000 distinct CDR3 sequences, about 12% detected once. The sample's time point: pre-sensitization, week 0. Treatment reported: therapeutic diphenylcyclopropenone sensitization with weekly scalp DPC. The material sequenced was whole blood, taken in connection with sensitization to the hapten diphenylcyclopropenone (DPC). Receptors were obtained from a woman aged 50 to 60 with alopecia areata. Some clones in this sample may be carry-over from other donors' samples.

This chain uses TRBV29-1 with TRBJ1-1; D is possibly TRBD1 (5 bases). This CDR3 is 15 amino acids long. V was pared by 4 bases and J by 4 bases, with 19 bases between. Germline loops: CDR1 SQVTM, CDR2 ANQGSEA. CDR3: CSVVWQGRSSTEAFF. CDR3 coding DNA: TGCAGCGTTGTGTGGCAGGGAAGGTCAAGCACTGAAGCTTTCTTT.

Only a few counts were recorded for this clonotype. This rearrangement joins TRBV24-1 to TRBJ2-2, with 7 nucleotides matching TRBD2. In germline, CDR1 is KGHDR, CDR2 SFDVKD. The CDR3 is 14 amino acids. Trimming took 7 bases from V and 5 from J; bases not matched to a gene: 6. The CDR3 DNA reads TGTGCCACCAGGGGCGCGGGAGCAACCGGGGAGCTGTTTTTT. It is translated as CATRGAGATGELFF.

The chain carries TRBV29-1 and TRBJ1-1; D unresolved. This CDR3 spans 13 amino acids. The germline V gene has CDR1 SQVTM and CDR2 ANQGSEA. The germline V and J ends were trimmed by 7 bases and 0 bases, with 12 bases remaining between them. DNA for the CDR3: TGCAGCGCCGGTCTGGGTCTGAACACTGAAGCTTTCTTT. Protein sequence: CSAGLGLNTEAFF. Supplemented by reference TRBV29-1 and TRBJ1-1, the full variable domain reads SAVISQKPSRDICQRGTSLTIQCQVDSQVTMMFWYRQQPGQSLTLIATANQGSEATYESGFVIDKFPISRPNLTFSTLTVSNMSPEDSSIYLCSAGLGLNTEAFFGQGTRLTVV.

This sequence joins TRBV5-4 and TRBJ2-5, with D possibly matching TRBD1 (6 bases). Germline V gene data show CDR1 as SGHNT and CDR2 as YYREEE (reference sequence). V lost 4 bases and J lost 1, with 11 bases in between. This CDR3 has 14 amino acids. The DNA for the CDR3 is TGTGCCAGCAGCGGGGGACACTTCCAAGAGACCCAGTACTTC. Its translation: CASSGGHFQETQYF.

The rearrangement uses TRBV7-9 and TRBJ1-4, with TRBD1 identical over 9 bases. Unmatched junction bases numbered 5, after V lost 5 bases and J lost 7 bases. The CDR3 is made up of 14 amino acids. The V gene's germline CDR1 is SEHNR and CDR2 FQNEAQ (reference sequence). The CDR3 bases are TGTGCCAGCAGCCGGGGACAGGGCGGTGAAAAACTGTTTTTT. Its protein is CASSRGQGGEKLFF. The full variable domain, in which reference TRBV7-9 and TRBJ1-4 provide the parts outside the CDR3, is DTGVSQNPRHKITKRGQNVTFRCDPISEHNRLYWYRQTLGQGPEFLTYFQNEAQLEKSRLLSDRFSAERPKGSFSTLEIQRTEQGDSAMYLCASSRGQGGEKLFFGSGTQLSVL.

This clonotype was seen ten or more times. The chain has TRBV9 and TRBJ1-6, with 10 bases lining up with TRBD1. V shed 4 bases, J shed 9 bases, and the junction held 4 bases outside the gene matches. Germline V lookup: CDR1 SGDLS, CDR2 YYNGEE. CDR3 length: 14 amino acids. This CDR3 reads CASSLGTGVSPLHF. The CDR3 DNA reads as TGTGCCAGCAGCCTAGGGACAGGGGTTTCACCCCTCCACTTT.

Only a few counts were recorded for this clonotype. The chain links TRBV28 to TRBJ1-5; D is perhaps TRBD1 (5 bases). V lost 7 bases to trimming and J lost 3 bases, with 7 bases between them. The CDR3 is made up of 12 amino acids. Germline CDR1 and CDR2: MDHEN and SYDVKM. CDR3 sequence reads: CASTGVNQPQHF. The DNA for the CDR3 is TGTGCCAGCACGGGGGTCAATCAGCCCCAGCATTTT.

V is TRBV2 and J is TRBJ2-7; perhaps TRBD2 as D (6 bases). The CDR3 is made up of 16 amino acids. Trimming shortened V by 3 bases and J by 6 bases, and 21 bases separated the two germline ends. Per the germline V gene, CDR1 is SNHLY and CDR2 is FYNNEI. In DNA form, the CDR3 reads TGTGCCAGCAGTGAGGAGGGGCAGGGAAGAGGTGCCGAGCAGTACTTC. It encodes CASSEEGQGRGAEQYF.

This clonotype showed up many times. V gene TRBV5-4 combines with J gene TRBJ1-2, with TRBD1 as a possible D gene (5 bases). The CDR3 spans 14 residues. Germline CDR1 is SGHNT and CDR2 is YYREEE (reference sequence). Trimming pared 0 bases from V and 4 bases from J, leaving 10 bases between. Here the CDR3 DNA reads TGTGCCAGCAGCTTGGTAGGGACTGTCTATGGCTACACCTTC. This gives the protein CASSLVGTVYGYTF.

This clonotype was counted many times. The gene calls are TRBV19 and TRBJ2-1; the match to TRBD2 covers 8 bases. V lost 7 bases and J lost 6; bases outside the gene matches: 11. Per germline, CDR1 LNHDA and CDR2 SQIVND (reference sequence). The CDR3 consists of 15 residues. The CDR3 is CASTPGGGRGNEQFF. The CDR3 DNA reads TGTGCCAGTACCCCAGGCGGGGGGCGGGGCAATGAGCAGTTCTTC.

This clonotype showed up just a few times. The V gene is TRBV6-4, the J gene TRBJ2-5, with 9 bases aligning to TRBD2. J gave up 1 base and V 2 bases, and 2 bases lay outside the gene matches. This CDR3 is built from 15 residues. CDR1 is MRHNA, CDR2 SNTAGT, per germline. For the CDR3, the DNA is TGTGCCAGCAGTGACGGAGCGGGAGGCCAAGAGACCCAGTACTTC. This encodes CASSDGAGGQETQYF.

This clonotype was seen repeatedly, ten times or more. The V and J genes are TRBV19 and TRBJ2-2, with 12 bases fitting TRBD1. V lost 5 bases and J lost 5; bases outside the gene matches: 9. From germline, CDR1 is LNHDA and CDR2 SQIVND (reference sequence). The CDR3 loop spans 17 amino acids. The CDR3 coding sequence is TGTGCCAGTAGTTCCGGGACAGGGGGCTGGAGGACCGGGGAGCTGTTTTTT. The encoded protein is CASSSGTGGWRTGELFF.